This TCR beta chain was captured in a study of cytomegalovirus exposure and HLA in healthy donors. Study-wide points: TRBV6-2, TRBV6-3 and some other V segments were excluded as indistinguishable.

This PCR relied on a set of 60 Vbeta primers and 13 Jbeta primers. As processed by the authors: In a later analysis, some 80 million unique TCR beta chains included roughly 11 million shared by two or more donors. Here immunoSEQ multiplex PCR was the method, and the copy in TCRdb shows in-frame clones only, minus some. V and J calls and clone size are those listed in that table; D and trimming were worked out from the DNA. The sample has approximately 150,000 clones, about 80% seen once; the top ten hold roughly 1.2%. The CDR3 totals 15 residues. Germline CDR1 and CDR2: SGHNT and YENEEA. Between the trimmed V and J ends, which lost 4 bases and 0 bases, there was a span of 7 bases. A word on this clone: Its antigen is currently unknown.

This chain joins TRBV11-3 and TRBJ2-6; possibly TRBD1 for D (5 bases). The sequenced sample was PBMCs. This TCR was sampled from a woman between 45 and 60 years old in good health and CMV-seronegative. The CDR3 DNA sequence: TGTGCCAGCAGCTCCCAGGGCTCTGGGGCCAACGTCCTGACTTTC. Its translation: CASSSQGSGANVLTF.